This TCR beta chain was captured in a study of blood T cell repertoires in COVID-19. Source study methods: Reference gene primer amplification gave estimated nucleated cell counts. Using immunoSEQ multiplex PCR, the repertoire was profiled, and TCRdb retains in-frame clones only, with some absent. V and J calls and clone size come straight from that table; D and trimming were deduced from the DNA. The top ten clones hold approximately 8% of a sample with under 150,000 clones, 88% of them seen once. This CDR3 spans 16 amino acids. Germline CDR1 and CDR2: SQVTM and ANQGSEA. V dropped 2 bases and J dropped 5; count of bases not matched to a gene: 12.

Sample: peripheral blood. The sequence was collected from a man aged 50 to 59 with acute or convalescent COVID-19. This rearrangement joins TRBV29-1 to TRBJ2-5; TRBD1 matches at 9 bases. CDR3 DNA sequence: TGCAGCGTTGAACCGGTCGCCGGGACAGGGAGGGAGACCCAGTACTTC. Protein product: CSVEPVAGTGRETQYF.